These 4 T cell receptor beta chains came from one sample sequenced in a study of CD8+ T cells in alopecia areata. Extracted RNA was reverse transcribed, and the resulting cDNA served as sequencing template. Data came from immunoSEQ multiplex PCR; TCRdb stores just in-frame clones and leaves some out. The table has approximately 150,000 clones, approximately 60% seen once. The sequencing input was CD4+ T cells sorted from blood. These receptors were obtained from a human donor in good health.

The chain recombines TRBV7-2 with TRBJ2-1; the D gene is possibly TRBD1 (5 bases). Trimming left V 6 bases short and J 4 bases short, with 13 bases between. The CDR3 is 14 residues long. Germline CDR1 SGHTA, CDR2 FQGNSA. The CDR3 nucleotides read TGTGCCAGCAGAGGGGCTTCACCGTACAATGAGCAGTTCTTC. It codes for CASRGASPYNEQFF.

The DNA for the CDR3 is TGTGCCAGCAGCCTACGACAGGCATCAAACACCATATATTTT. It encodes CASSLRQASNTIYF. V usage is TRBV13 and J usage is TRBJ1-3, with TRBD1 as a possible D gene (6 bases). From germline, CDR1 is PRHDT and CDR2 FYEKMQ (reference sequence). This CDR3 contains 14 residues. Trimming pared 5 bases from V and 6 bases from J, leaving 14 bases between.

Only a few counts were recorded for this clone. The chain combines TRBV29-1 with TRBJ1-5; tentative D call: TRBD1 (5 bases). V lost 4 bases and J 2 bases, leaving 12 bases between the germline ends. This CDR3 spans 14 amino acids. Germline V gene sequence: CDR1 SQVTM, CDR2 ANQGSEA. The CDR3 bases are TGCAGCGTTGTTCTCGGGGGAGGCAATCAGCCCCAGCATTTT. It is translated as CSVVLGGGNQPQHF.

This chain connects TRBV25-1 to TRBJ2-7, with TRBD1 identical over 7 bases. The CDR3 loop spans 15 amino acids. V gave up 3 bases and J gave up 0 bases; unmatched junction bases: 5. The germline CDR1 and CDR2 sequences are MGHDK and SYGVNS. The CDR3 loop is CASSDPGTASYEQYF. CDR3 DNA sequence: TGTGCCAGCAGTGACCCCGGGACAGCCTCCTACGAGCAGTACTTC.